This entry features one T cell receptor beta chain sequence. The data were produced by immunoSEQ multiplex PCR, yet TCRdb's version contains in-frame clones alone and is incomplete. The table lists approximately 2.5 million clones, over 85% of them singletons, with 0.11% to 0.15% in the top ten. The sample belongs to a study of shared clonotypes between healthy human individuals. In germline, CDR1 is GTSNPN, CDR2 SVGIG (reference sequence). The CDR3 consists of 13 residues. Losses at the gene ends were 5 bases for V and 4 bases for J; bases not matched to a gene: 7. The chain employs TRBV30 and TRBJ1-1, with TRBD1 matching over 7 bases. Sequenced input: naive CD4+ T cells sorted from blood. Subset given: CD45RA+ positively selected. The source is a man in his late teens or twenties in good health. As DNA, the CDR3 is TGTGCCTGGGCGAGGGGGCGCCTCACTGAAGCTTTCTTT. Its translation is CAWARGRLTEAFF. The variable domain in full, completed from reference TRBV30 and TRBJ1-1, reads SQTIHQWPATLVQPVGSPLSLECTVEGTSNPNLYWYRQAAGRGLQLLFYSVGIGQISSEVPQNLSASRPQDRQFILSSKKLLLSDSGFYLCAWARGRLTEAFFGQGTRLTVV.